Listed here are 22 T cell receptor beta chains from one sample, sequenced in a study of blood T cells in healthy people across ages. The authors ran a second PCR of about 6 to 11 cycles using a sample-barcoded 5' primer and a J-beta primer mix. TCRdb redid the calling of the 5' RACE reads with MiXCR, one entry per CDR3 protein. The sample lists more than 900,000 distinct CDR3 sequences; approximately 25% were seen once. Separately, the same data were catalogued under a study of T cells of mothers and their children.

The sample was blood. The receptor source for this set is a girl aged 2 to 10 in good health.

This clonotype was found a few times. This sequence joins TRBV7-2 and TRBJ1-2, with 10 positions matching TRBD1. V gave up 4 bases and J gave up 8 bases; unmatched junction bases: 7. In germline, CDR1 is SGHTA, CDR2 FQGNSA. This CDR3 region has 14 residues. CDR3 amino acids: CASSWDRGEGGYTF. As DNA, the CDR3 is TGTGCCAGCAGCTGGGACAGGGGAGAAGGGGGCTACACCTTC.

This clonotype has more than one count but fewer than ten. V gene TRBV12-3 or TRBV12-4 combines with J gene TRBJ1-2; 7 bases are a match to TRBD1. V shed 5 bases and J 3 bases; nucleotides not matched to a gene: 9. The CDR3 contains 15 residues. This chain's CDR3 is CASSGRDSPHYGYTF. DNA for the CDR3: TGTGCCAGCAGTGGAAGGGACAGTCCCCACTATGGCTACACCTTC.

The genes are TRBV7-2 and TRBJ1-4, with D perhaps matching TRBD1 (5 bases). V was pared by 0 bases and J by 5 bases, with 7 bases between. The CDR3 is made up of 14 amino acids. Germline CDR1 and CDR2: SGHTA and FQGNSA. In nucleotides, the CDR3 is TGTGCCAGCAGCTTAGCAAAGGGGAATGAAAAACTGTTTTTT. This encodes CASSLAKGNEKLFF. Complete variable domain (other parts from reference TRBV7-2 and TRBJ1-4): GAGVSQSPSNKVTEKGKDVELRCDPISGHTALYWYRQSLGQGLEFLIYFQGNSAPDKSGLPSDRFSAERTGGSVSTLTIQRTQQEDSAVYLCASSLAKGNEKLFFGSGTQLSVL.

As regards this clonotype: One junction end disagrees with the germline gene, perhaps due to a read error. This chain joins TRBV20-1 and TRBJ2-7, with D possibly being TRBD1 (5 bases). The CDR3 has 14 residues. Germline V CDR1 and CDR2: DFQATT, SNEGSKA (reference sequence). The DNA of the CDR3 is TGCAGTGCCAGAGGAACAGGATTAGGTCTCGAGCAGTACTTC. This sequence encodes CSARGTGLGLEQYF.

This clonotype showed up just a few times. The gene calls are TRBV20-1 and TRBJ1-2; no clear D gene. The V end was cut by 3 bases, the J end by 1 base, with 6 bases between. The CDR3 loop spans 12 amino acids. In germline, CDR1 is DFQATT, CDR2 SNEGSKA (reference sequence). CDR3 bases: TGCAGTGCTAGTGGGATTAACTATGGCTACACCTTC. Protein product: CSASGINYGYTF.

This clonotype appeared a few times. The genes are TRBV4-3 and TRBJ2-4; 10 nucleotides agree with TRBD1. V lost 0 bases to trimming and J lost 6 bases; unmatched junction nucleotides: 5. CDR1 and CDR2 (germline): LGHNA, YSLEER. CDR3 length: 16 amino acids. CDR3 sequence reads: CASSQDWTGGGNIQYF. The CDR3 DNA reads TGCGCCAGCAGCCAAGATTGGACAGGGGGAGGAAACATTCAGTACTTC.

This chain links TRBV6-1 with TRBJ1-5; no reliable D call. Germline CDR1 reads MNHNS; CDR2 reads SASEGT. With 2 bases removed from V and 5 bases from J, the gap between germline ends came to 10 bases. There are 14 residues in the CDR3. CDR3 sequence reads: CASSERRAYQPQHF. As DNA, the CDR3 is TGTGCCAGCAGTGAACGCCGGGCCTATCAGCCCCAGCATTTT.

V and J are TRBV28 and TRBJ2-7; no clear D gene. Per the germline V gene, CDR1 is MDHEN and CDR2 is SYDVKM. Trimming stripped 3 bases from V and 5 bases from J, with 8 bases between. This CDR3 contains 12 residues. DNA for the CDR3: TGTGCCAGCAGTTTCGCCTTCAACGAGCAGTACTTC. Its translation is CASSFAFNEQYF.

J is TRBJ2-5 and V is TRBV10-3; D is perhaps TRBD1 or TRBD2 (5 bases each). The DNA end favors TRBJ2-1, so the J call may be wrong. The length of the CDR3 is 13 residues. The germline CDR1 and CDR2 sequences are ENHRY and SYGVKD. This CDR3 is CAISEGGYNEQFF. For the CDR3, the DNA is TGTGCCATCAGTGAGGGGGGTTACAATGAGCAGTTCTTC.

The rearrangement joins TRBV3-1 to TRBJ1-2; D unclear. Looked up from germline, CDR1 is LGHDT and CDR2 is YNNKEL (reference sequence). The CDR3 has 11 amino acids. Between the trimmed V and J ends, which lost 8 bases and 13 bases, there was a span of 17 bases. The CDR3 region is CASSSVERCTF. In nucleotides, the CDR3 is TGTGCCAGCTCCTCTGTTGAGCGTTGCACCTTC.

About this clonotype: One end of the junction does not line up with germline, which may come from a read error. J is TRBJ2-5 and V is TRBV20-1; D may be TRBD2 (6 bases). Per the germline V gene, CDR1 is DFQATT and CDR2 is SNEGSKA (reference sequence). The CDR3 runs 14 residues. The CDR3 here is CSAPLTGLYNEQLF. In DNA form, the CDR3 reads TGCAGTGCTCCTCTAACGGGACTCTACAATGAGCAGCTCTTC.

The chain uses TRBV29-1 and TRBJ2-5; D call uncertain. Germline assignment: CDR1 SQVTM and CDR2 ANQGSEA. The CDR3 spans 12 residues. Deletions cut 7 bases from V and 1 base from J, with 10 bases between. The CDR3 sequence: CSAALTQETQYF. CDR3 in DNA: TGCAGCGCCGCTCTAACCCAAGAGACCCAGTACTTC.

This sequence joins TRBV24-1 and TRBJ2-4, with 10 bases lining up with TRBD1. Germline assignment: CDR1 KGHDR and CDR2 SFDVKD. This CDR3 is built from 17 residues. Unmatched junction bases numbered 4, after V lost 3 bases and J lost 0 bases. This CDR3 reads CATSDTGTGEAKNIQYF. In DNA, the CDR3 is TGTGCCACCAGTGATACTGGGACAGGGGAAGCCAAAAACATTCAGTACTTC.

The V call is TRBV12-3 or TRBV12-4, the J call TRBJ1-1, with D perhaps TRBD1 (5 bases). This CDR3 is 14 amino acids long. The V end was cut by 0 bases, the J end by 4 bases, with 9 bases between. The CDR3 here is CASSLAPGTTEAFF. The CDR3 coding sequence is TGTGCCAGCAGTTTAGCGCCGGGGACCACTGAAGCTTTCTTT.

The V and J genes are TRBV29-1 and TRBJ2-7; D uncertain. V was pared by 1 base and J by 2 bases, with 9 bases between. The CDR3 totals 13 residues. Germline V CDR1 and CDR2: SQVTM, ANQGSEA. The CDR3 here is CSVEAQRPYEQYF. The CDR3 nucleotides are TGCAGCGTTGAAGCCCAGAGACCCTACGAGCAGTACTTC.

This clonotype was detected a few times. Mismatch with germline at one junction end may stem from a read error. The V gene is TRBV11-2, the J gene TRBJ1-2; 8 positions agree with TRBD1. This CDR3 contains 17 residues. Looked up from germline, CDR1 is SGHAT and CDR2 is FQNNGV. The CDR3 sequence is CASSLVTPTTGGSGYAF. The CDR3, as DNA: TGTGCCAGCAGCCTCGTGACCCCGACAACAGGGGGATCAGGCTACGCCTTC. Supplemented by reference TRBV11-2 and TRBJ1-2, the full variable domain reads EAGVAQSPRYKIIEKRQSVAFWCNPISGHATLYWYQQILGQGPKLLIQFQNNGVVDDSQLPKDRFSAERLKGVDSTLKIQPAKLEDSAVYLCASSLVTPTTGGSGYAFGSGTRLTVV.

This clonotype was seen only a few times. The chain carries TRBV7-6 and TRBJ2-1, with 7 bases identical to TRBD1. CDR1 SGHVS and CDR2 FNYEAQ come from the germline V gene. The CDR3 covers 14 residues. V was pared by 2 bases and J by 6 bases, with 4 bases of the junction left unmatched. The CDR3 DNA sequence: TGTGCCAGCAGCTTAAAGGGGGCGCTCAATGAGCAGTTCTTC. Translated, it gives CASSLKGALNEQFF.

This clonotype was counted many times. The chain uses TRBV3-1 and TRBJ2-4; 7 positions match TRBD2. CDR3 length equals 15 residues. The germline V gene has CDR1 LGHDT and CDR2 YNNKEL (reference sequence). V dropped 3 bases and J dropped 8; count of bases not matched to a gene: 10. CDR3 coding DNA: TGTGCCAGCAGCCAGGGGCCTGCGGGAGTGGACATTCAGTACTTC. As protein: CASSQGPAGVDIQYF.

A few counts support this clonotype. The V and J genes are TRBV6-2 or TRBV6-3 and TRBJ2-3, with D unclear. This CDR3 has 12 amino acids. V was trimmed by 2 bases and J by 4 bases, leaving 4 bases between them. The germline V gene encodes CDR1 MNHEY and CDR2 SVGEGT. The CDR3 DNA is TGTGCCAGCAGTTACATCTCAGATACGCAGTATTTT. This encodes CASSYISDTQYF.

This clonotype has a handful of counts. This chain connects TRBV28 to TRBJ2-7; D unclear. The CDR3 extends over 14 amino acids. Germline loops: CDR1 MDHEN, CDR2 SYDVKM. Trimming removed 4 bases from V and 0 bases from J, with 10 bases in between. CDR3 DNA sequence: TGTGCCAGCAGTTCGCCGACCACCTCCTACGAGCAGTACTTC. It is translated as CASSSPTTSYEQYF.

The chain has TRBV20-1 and TRBJ2-7; the match to TRBD2 covers 7 bases. Germline CDR1 is DFQATT and CDR2 is SNEGSKA (reference sequence). Germline trimming cut 3 bases from V and 0 bases from J; bases unmatched to any gene: 14. This CDR3 has 17 residues. The chain's CDR3 is CSASLGRALRSSYEQYF. The CDR3 bases are TGCAGTGCTAGTCTAGGGAGGGCTTTAAGGAGCTCCTACGAGCAGTACTTC.

The rearrangement joins TRBV23-1 to TRBJ2-5, with 8 bases lining up with TRBD1. TRBV23-1 is sorted into the ORF group, with uncertain function. The J segment lost 4 bases and the V segment lost 4 bases, leaving 17 bases of the junction unmatched. The CDR3 has 18 residues. CDR3 DNA: TGCGCCAGCAGTCGACCCATTCCCCGACAGGGGACGAGAGAGACCCAGTACTTC. It specifies CASSRPIPRQGTRETQYF.